This T cell receptor beta chain comes out of a study of T cells in Graves' hyperthyroidism and ophthalmopathy. Study conclusions and caveats: From stable hyperthyroidism, ophthalmopathy was set apart by a 13 V-J model. Expanded thyroid clonotypes (above 0.001) were mostly also found in blood.

Ophthalmopathy cases met thresholds of Clinical Activity Score at least 3, NOSPECS grade at least 4 and duration under 3 months. Cells are PBMCs isolated from approximately 9.2 ml of fresh blood. V lost 4 bases to trimming and J lost 1 base, with 11 bases between them. The CDR3 extends over 14 amino acids. Germline CDR1 and CDR2: MNHEY and SVGEGT. It was RNA transcripts that yielded the amplified TCR beta CDR3 regions. HTBI primers drove first-round RT-PCR of the TCR CDR3. TCRdb re-called the multiplex PCR reads with MiXCR, one entry per CDR3 protein. The table has roughly 500,000 distinct CDR3 sequences, around 24% seen once. In its sample, this clonotype was seen many times. The antigen remains undetermined.

This sequence was found in a woman aged 25 to 39 with Graves' ophthalmopathy. J is TRBJ2-7 and V is TRBV6-2 or TRBV6-3; D unclear. Sequences were obtained from blood. The CDR3 sequence is CASSSTGRSYEQYF. The DNA of the CDR3 is TGTGCCAGCAGTTCCACCGGACGGTCCTACGAGCAGTACTTC.